The rows below give T cell receptor beta chains drawn from one sample of a study of control samples from healthy donors and cancer patients. The method was immunoSEQ multiplex PCR; TCRdb's version includes in-frame clones alone and lacks a portion of them. The table includes around 19,000 clones, 88% detected once. Sequenced sample: PBMCs. The receptors shown here come from an older woman with head and neck cancer. Each CDR3 is given with its conserved first and last residue. Clone size is stated in some rows and not others, as once, few, many or a class when expanded.

v_gene	abundance	CDR3aa
TRBV27	.	CASSSRTGGAKQYF
TRBV6-1	.	CASSEGSFNQPQHF
TRBV7-2	once	CASSLGVWELFF
TRBV19	.	CASSRGETEAFF
TRBV4-1	.	CASSQGDRDFYEQYF
TRBV12-3/TRBV12-4	few	CASSKYREAELFF
TRBV25-1	.	CASSGGVEQYF
TRBV7-9	.	CASSRTSLGETQYF
TRBV6-5	.	CASSYSNLAGDAEYF
TRBV27	.	CASSFLLGDNNEQFF
TRBV28	few	CASKRTVPGETQYF
TRBV5-1	.	CASSLSVIRVQETQYF
TRBV2	.	CASSPSKAAKENIQYF
TRBV7-2	.	CASSLIEGNEQFF
TRBV6-5	few	CASSITGADTIYF
TRBV5-4	.	CASSLRGGNQPQHF
TRBV27	.	CASSASTGFRTGELFF
TRBV7-9	.	CASSLGEQTGYTF
TRBV18	once	CASSPTSGGAYEQYF
TRBV3-1/TRBV3-2	.	CASSREAGGYSGNTIYF
TRBV7-3	.	CASSAGIVGNEQFF
TRBV5-1	.	CASSPGQPNTEAFF
TRBV5-1	once	CASSLQGEQFF
TRBV6-6	.	CASRGEDRGQTEAFF
TRBV18	.	CASSPSGETQYF
TRBV19	.	CASNDRVGEKLFF
TRBV6-5	few	CAINPGGDQPQHF
TRBV15	.	CATSRGRQGEAFF
TRBV2	.	CASSRGSGYNEQFF
TRBV12-3/TRBV12-4	.	CASSLGVNYGYTF
TRBV12-3/TRBV12-4	.	CASSPGRGGGYTF
TRBV6-2/TRBV6-3	.	CASSYAGSGANVLTF
TRBV5-1	.	CASGRAGEQFF
TRBV3-1/TRBV3-2	.	CASSQGTGSEYGNYGYTF
TRBV19	once	CASSISGPANTEAFF
TRBV11-1	.	CASSPRGPSYGYTF
TRBV28	.	CASTLPRGPQHF
TRBV28	.	CASGGYSNQPQHF
TRBV7-9	.	CASSSGLPGQYF
TRBV7-2	.	CASSLGLGLGPQHF
TRBV19	.	CASSIRGSSYNEQFF
TRBV2	.	CASMKSANTGELFF
TRBV5-1	.	CASSISGRADEQFF
TRBV11-2	.	CASSLSQGSFSYEQYF
TRBV7-3	.	CASSLYQVAGGYNEQFF
TRBV19	.	CASSRRLAGGRETQYF
TRBV5-1	.	CASSLGGSPGELFF
TRBV7-3	.	CASSLQGSKNTEAFF
TRBV15	.	CATSRDWAELSYEQYF
TRBV18	.	CASSPAGKSETQYF
TRBV11-2	.	CASSPALTSQSSYNEQFF